These 22 T cell receptor beta chains came from one sample sequenced in a study of cytomegalovirus exposure and HLA in healthy donors. Researchers ran the PCR with 60 Vbeta and 13 Jbeta primers. Libraries were prepared by immunoSEQ multiplex PCR; TCRdb keeps only in-frame clonotypes and omits some of them. The data contain 150,000 or so clones, more than 9.5% of them singletons. The sample taken for sequencing was PBMCs. The origin of the receptors is a man aged 45-65 years in good health and CMV-seronegative.

This clone has more than one count but fewer than ten. CDR3 sequence reads: CATSGQGSGANVLTF. The CDR3 DNA sequence: TGTGCCACCAGCGGCCAGGGGTCTGGGGCCAACGTCCTGACTTTC. This chain uses TRBV15 with TRBJ2-6, with a possible D match to TRBD1 (6 bases). This CDR3 contains 15 residues. Trimming removed 5 bases at V and 1 base at J, with 9 bases between. Germline CDR1 reads LNHNV; CDR2 reads YYDKDF (reference sequence).

The V gene is TRBV4-1, the J gene TRBJ2-1; D unclear. The CDR3 runs 11 residues. The germline gives CDR1 MGHRA, CDR2 YSYEKL. The V gene lost 3 bases and the J gene lost 8 bases, with 5 bases spanning the gap. This chain's CDR3 is CASSQEYEQFF. DNA for the CDR3: TGCGCCAGCAGCCAGGAGTATGAGCAGTTCTTC.

This clone was recorded many times. The chain uses TRBV2 and TRBJ2-3, with 9 bases aligning to TRBD2. The junction had 2 bases not matched to a gene; V was cut back by 6 bases and J by 4 bases. Germline values: CDR1 SNHLY, CDR2 FYNNEI. The CDR3 length is 13 residues. The DNA for the CDR3 is TGTGCCAGCAGAGGGACTAGCTCAGATACGCAGTATTTT. This codes for CASRGTSSDTQYF.

This chain connects TRBV6-1 to TRBJ2-7; TRBD2 aligns across 13 bases. Germline V gene sequence: CDR1 MNHNS, CDR2 SASEGT. CDR3 size: 15 residues. The V and J ends lost 3 bases and 3 bases, in that order; junction bases with no gene match: 2. For the CDR3, the DNA is TGTGCCAGCAGTGAGGGACTAGCGGGAATCTACGAGCAGTACTTC. Protein sequence: CASSEGLAGIYEQYF.

Only a few counts were recorded for this clone. The V and J genes are TRBV27 and TRBJ2-1, with a tentative D call TRBD2 (6 bases). Germline assignment: CDR1 MNHEY and CDR2 SMNVEV (reference sequence). The CDR3 has 12 residues. The V gene lost 5 bases and the J gene lost 10 bases, with 12 bases spanning the gap. The CDR3 region is CASSPLGGEQFF. CDR3 bases: TGTGCCAGCAGTCCCCTTGGGGGGGAGCAGTTCTTC.

This clone appeared a few times. CDR3 loop: CAWSVSAGGYNEQFF. CDR3 coding DNA: TGTGCCTGGAGTGTATCAGCGGGAGGGTACAATGAGCAGTTCTTC. The V gene is TRBV30, the J gene TRBJ2-1; 10 nucleotides match TRBD2. Germline CDR1 and CDR2: GTSNPN and SVGIG (reference sequence). V lost 0 bases to trimming and J lost 4 bases; unmatched junction nucleotides: 3. The CDR3 is made up of 15 amino acids.

This clone came up a few times. The V and J genes are TRBV5-1 and TRBJ2-2, with 7 nucleotides matching TRBD1. V lost 0 bases and J lost 3; bases outside the gene matches: 2. The CDR3 sequence is 15 residues long. Per germline, CDR1 SGHRS and CDR2 YFSETQ. In DNA form, the CDR3 reads TGCGCCAGCAGCTTGGCCCAGGGGGACACCGGGGAGCTGTTTTTT. Encoded protein: CASSLAQGDTGELFF.

This clone was counted between two and nine times. The rearrangement joins TRBV5-1 to TRBJ2-2; possibly TRBD1 for D (7 bases). The V gene lost 4 bases and the J gene lost 3 bases, with 13 bases spanning the gap. The CDR3 runs 15 residues. CDR1 is SGHRS, CDR2 YFSETQ, per germline. The CDR3 region is CASSHGGGDTGELFF. Here the CDR3 DNA reads TGCGCCAGCAGCCACGGAGGGGGCGACACCGGGGAGCTGTTTTTT.

The CDR3: CASSSPSSYEQFF. The CDR3 DNA reads TGTGCCAGCAGTTCCCCGAGTAGTTATGAGCAGTTCTTC. The chain employs TRBV28 and TRBJ2-1; D is ambiguous. V gave up 4 bases and J gave up 8 bases, with 12 bases separating them. This CDR3 is built from 13 residues. In germline, CDR1 is MDHEN, CDR2 SYDVKM.

The V call is TRBV18, the J call TRBJ2-1; 7 bases are a match to TRBD1. This CDR3 is built from 15 residues. Germline V gives CDR1 KGHSH, CDR2 LQKENI. Germline trimming cut 5 bases from V and 3 bases from J; bases unmatched to any gene: 7. For the CDR3, the DNA is TGTGCCAGCTCAACCGGACAGGACATCTACAATGAGCAGTTCTTC. Its translation: CASSTGQDIYNEQFF.

This clone was detected a few times. The genes are TRBV25-1 and TRBJ1-3, with 7 bases matching TRBD1. CDR1 is MGHDK and CDR2 is SYGVNS in the germline V gene. CDR3 length: 16 amino acids. V dropped 3 bases and J dropped 0; count of bases not matched to a gene: 5. CDR3 sequence (DNA): TGTGCCAGCAGTGATGTGACAGGGACCTCTGGAAACACCATATATTTT. Its protein product is CASSDVTGTSGNTIYF.

This clone was detected only a few times. The V gene is TRBV6-6, the J gene TRBJ1-5; D unresolved. V was trimmed by 2 bases and J by 6 bases, leaving 11 bases between them. The germline CDR1 and CDR2 sequences are MNHNY and SVGAGI (reference sequence). The CDR3 runs 14 residues. The CDR3 region has the DNA TGTGCCAGCAGTTACGAGGGAACTACTCAGCCCCAGCATTTT. Translation gives CASSYEGTTQPQHF.

This clone was picked up a small number of times. J is TRBJ2-7 and V is TRBV2, with D possibly TRBD2 on 6 matching bases. This CDR3 is built from 15 residues. Germline V gene lookup returns CDR1 SNHLY and CDR2 FYNNEI. Trimming cost V 2 bases and J 3 bases, with 14 bases left between them. The CDR3 sequence: CASSERSGGNYEQYF. For the CDR3, the DNA is TGTGCCAGCAGTGAAAGGTCAGGCGGGAACTACGAGCAGTACTTC.

The rearrangement links TRBV15 to TRBJ1-5, with D uncertain. The CDR3 spans 14 residues. Between the trimmed V and J ends, which lost 2 bases and 0 bases, there was a span of 5 bases. In germline, CDR1 is LNHNV, CDR2 YYDKDF (reference sequence). CDR3 amino acids: CATSRPSSNQPQHF. CDR3 sequence (DNA): TGTGCCACCAGCAGACCGTCTAGCAATCAGCCCCAGCATTTT.

The chain is built from TRBV10-2 and TRBJ2-3; TRBD2 aligns across 12 bases. V lost 5 bases and J lost 3; bases outside the gene matches: 3. The germline CDR1 and CDR2 sequences are WSHSY and SAAADI. CDR3 length: 15 amino acids. The CDR3 here is CASSPTSGGTDTQYF. In DNA, the CDR3 is TGCGCCAGCAGTCCGACTAGCGGGGGAACAGATACGCAGTATTTT.

CDR3 loop: CASSEEGEGSGYTF. The DNA for the CDR3 is TGTGCCAGCAGTGAAGAAGGGGAGGGATCTGGCTACACCTTC. V and J are TRBV6-1 and TRBJ1-2, with D tentatively TRBD1 (5 bases). Trimming removed 1 base at V and 7 bases at J, with 13 bases between. Germline values: CDR1 MNHNS, CDR2 SASEGT. The CDR3 extends over 14 amino acids.

The gene calls are TRBV28 and TRBJ1-4; 9 bases are a match to TRBD1. Germline lookup yields CDR1 MDHEN and CDR2 SYDVKM. The ends lost 5 bases at V and 8 bases at J; junction bases unmatched: 9. The CDR3 spans 15 residues. This CDR3 reads CASSRRRQGVEKLFF. CDR3 in DNA: TGTGCCAGCAGTCGCCGGAGACAGGGGGTGGAAAAACTGTTTTTT.

The rearrangement uses TRBV30 and TRBJ2-3, with D perhaps matching TRBD2 (5 bases). The V gene lost 0 bases and the J gene lost 3 bases, with 10 bases spanning the gap. Looked up from germline, CDR1 is GTSNPN and CDR2 is SVGIG (reference sequence). This CDR3 spans 14 amino acids. CDR3 nucleotides: TGTGCCTGGAGTGTCTGGATAGCGACAGATACGCAGTATTTT. It yields the protein CAWSVWIATDTQYF.

This chain links TRBV18 with TRBJ2-3; D remains unclear. The V gene lost 6 bases and the J gene lost 2 bases, with 12 bases spanning the gap. This CDR3 comprises 14 residues. Germline V gives CDR1 KGHSH, CDR2 LQKENI. The CDR3 DNA reads TGTGCCAGCTCCCCGGCCCAGGCCACAGATACGCAGTATTTT. Its translation: CASSPAQATDTQYF.

This chain joins TRBV2 and TRBJ1-4, with D possibly being TRBD1 (6 bases). Trimming removed 5 bases from V and 10 bases from J, with 26 bases in between. The length of the CDR3 is 17 residues. Germline-derived CDR1 and CDR2 are SNHLY and FYNNEI. The chain's CDR3 is CASSRDRTKSAFGKLFF. CDR3 coding DNA: TGTGCCAGCAGTCGCGACAGGACCAAATCGGCGTTTGGAAAACTGTTTTTT.

This clone turned up a few times. The gene calls are TRBV6-6 and TRBJ1-1; D unclear. Germline assignment: CDR1 MNHNY and CDR2 SVGAGI (reference sequence). CDR3 length: 14 amino acids. Trimming took 3 bases from V and 4 from J, leaving 12 bases between them. The CDR3 protein is CASSYRIEATEAFF. In DNA, the CDR3 is TGTGCCAGCAGTTATAGGATTGAGGCCACTGAAGCTTTCTTT.

This clone was recorded a few times. This chain links TRBV7-2 with TRBJ2-7; D remains unclear. The germline CDR1 and CDR2 sequences are SGHTA and FQGNSA. The CDR3 extends over 11 amino acids. Trimming pared 5 bases from V and 1 base from J, leaving 3 bases between. In nucleotides, the CDR3 is TGTGCCAGCAGCCCATCCTACGAGCAGTACTTC. It specifies CASSPSYEQYF.